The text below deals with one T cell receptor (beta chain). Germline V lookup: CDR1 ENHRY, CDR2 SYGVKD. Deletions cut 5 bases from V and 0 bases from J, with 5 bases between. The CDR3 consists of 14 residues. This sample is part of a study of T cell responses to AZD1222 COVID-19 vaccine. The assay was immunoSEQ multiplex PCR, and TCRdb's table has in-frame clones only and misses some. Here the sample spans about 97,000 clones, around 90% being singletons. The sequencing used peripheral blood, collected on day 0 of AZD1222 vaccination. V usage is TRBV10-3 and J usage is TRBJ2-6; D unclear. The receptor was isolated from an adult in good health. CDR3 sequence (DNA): TGTGCCATCAGTTGGGACTCTGGGGCCAACGTCCTGACTTTC. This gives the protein CAISWDSGANVLTF.